This TCR beta chain was identified during a study of blood T cell repertoires in COVID-19 (dated by TCRdb to about 2020). For the wider study: Collaborator samples came from the United States, Italy and Spain and covered acute and convalescent phases of COVID-19. The prospective study material was composed of cDNA or gDNA derived from T cells, B-cell-depleted T cells, or PBMCs. The dataset comprised deeply sampled blood TCRbeta repertoires from subjects exposed to, actively infected with, or recovered from COVID-19. A freely available public database, intended as a resource for researchers studying the immune response to SARS-CoV-2, is where the repertoires were released. Samples came from the ongoing ImmuneRACE study (first 160 participants) plus 1,254 subjects from 6 global collaborators. The sample metadata nearly always contained a de-identified subject ID, COVID-19 status, age in years and sex. Where HLA class I and class II types were available, the types were taken from metadata supplied by the sample provider, not from assay-based typing. On the study overall, not on this receptor specifically: How much clinical and demographic metadata was included differed by source and by participant, and the metadata was provided uncurated.

The germline V and J ends show losses of 6 bases and 5 bases respectively, and no gene match explains 5 bases of the junction. The CDR3 starts with the cysteine, ends with the phenylalanine, and has 13 residues. Only the CDR3 region is kept as DNA, spanning 39 bases read in frame from base 1. From the germline V gene, CDR1 is MDHEN and CDR2 is SYDVKM. TCRbeta CDR3 regions were amplified from genomic DNA using the immunoSEQ Assay, a bias-controlled multiplex PCR. On the authors' methods: The number of nucleated cells in each sample was estimated from the amplification of reference gene primers within the assay. Sequence reads were collapsed and filtered to measure the absolute abundance of every unique TCRbeta CDR3 rearrangement. Productive Simpson clonality was computed per sample as the square root of Simpson's diversity index over productive rearrangements. TCRdb provides this immuneACCESS table in a form limited to in-frame rearrangements. Some clones are lacking; in checked studies, under half of them reflect an unresolved V gene, and why the rest are absent is not known. Clone size and V and J calls were adopted from that table, with D and trimming inferred from the DNA. This sample holds over 60,000 clones; approximately 80% were observed only once. The top ten hold around 9.6% of the sample.

One collaborating source in Seattle enrolled patients during active infection and followed them longitudinally through the course of disease. Each collaborating institution followed its own protocols to collect whole blood in K2EDTA tubes. For TCRbeta analysis, collaborators shipped samples as frozen whole blood, isolated PBMCs, or DNA extracted from either of those sample types. In its sample, this clone was seen once. It lacks a known antigen. No per-base quality is available; no much larger clone lies one base away. This TCR came from a man aged 50 or older with COVID-19, enrolled during active disease. The specimen sequenced was peripheral blood. The V and J genes are TRBV28 and TRBJ2-5; 8 nucleotides in the junction match TRBD1. The CDR3 loop reads CASSYRTGETQYF. The DNA sequence is given as TGTGCCAGCAGCTACCGGACAGGGGAGACCCAGTACTTC. The variable domain in full, with residues beyond the CDR3 obtained from the reference TRBV28 and TRBJ2-5 genes, is DVKVTQSSRYLVKRTGEKVFLECVQDMDHENMFWYRQDPGLGLRLIYFSYDVKMKEKGDIPEGYSVSREKKERFSLILESASTNQTSMYLCASSYRTGETQYFGPGTRLLVL.